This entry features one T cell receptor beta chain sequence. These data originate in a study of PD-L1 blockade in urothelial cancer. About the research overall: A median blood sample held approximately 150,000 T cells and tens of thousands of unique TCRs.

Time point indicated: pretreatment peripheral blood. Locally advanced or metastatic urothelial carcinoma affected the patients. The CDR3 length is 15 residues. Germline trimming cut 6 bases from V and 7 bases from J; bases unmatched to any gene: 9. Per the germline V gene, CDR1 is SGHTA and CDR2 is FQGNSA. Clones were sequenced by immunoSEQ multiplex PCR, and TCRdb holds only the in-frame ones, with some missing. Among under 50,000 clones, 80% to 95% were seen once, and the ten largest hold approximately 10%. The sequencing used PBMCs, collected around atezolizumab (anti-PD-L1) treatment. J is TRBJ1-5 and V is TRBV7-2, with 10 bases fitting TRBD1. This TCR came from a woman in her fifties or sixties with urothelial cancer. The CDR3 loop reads CASSSGTGAWQPQHF. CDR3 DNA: TGTGCCAGCAGTTCCGGGACAGGGGCATGGCAGCCCCAGCATTTT.